The 13 T cell receptor beta chains below were found in one sample sequenced in a study of blood T cells in healthy people across ages. Together with a sample-barcoded 5' primer, a J-beta primer mix was included in a second PCR lasting about 7 to 12 cycles. One entry per CDR3 protein, called by TCRdb with MiXCR from the 5' RACE reads. The sample holds about 1,600,000 distinct CDR3 sequences, around 42% seen once. Sequencing input: blood. All receptors derive from a woman between 18 and 29 years old in good health.

This clonotype was seen more than once but under ten times. CDR3 region: CASSQDASGRLWEQFF. The CDR3 bases are TGCGCCAGCAGCCAAGATGCTAGCGGGAGATTATGGGAGCAGTTCTTC. The genes are TRBV4-1 and TRBJ2-1; 10 bases are a match to TRBD2. Germline values: CDR1 MGHRA, CDR2 YSYEKL. CDR3 length: 16 residues. The V segment lost 0 bases and the J segment 10 bases; nucleotides outside the gene matches: 9.

The V and J genes are TRBV20-1 and TRBJ1-2, with D tentatively TRBD1 (5 bases). The V gene lost 5 bases and the J gene lost 8 bases, with 21 bases spanning the gap. Looked up from germline, CDR1 is DFQATT and CDR2 is SNEGSKA (reference sequence). The CDR3 is made up of 14 amino acids. CDR3 bases: TGCAGTGCTCTTCCTGTGGGACTTTCGGGAGGCTACACCTTC. Amino acid sequence: CSALPVGLSGGYTF.

This clonotype was seen at least ten times. The chain combines TRBV3-1 with TRBJ1-2; possible D gene TRBD1, 5 bases. CDR3 size: 14 residues. The V end was cut by 0 bases, the J end by 5 bases, with 10 bases between. CDR1 and CDR2 (germline): LGHDT, YNNKEL (reference sequence). As DNA, the CDR3 is TGTGCCAGCAGCCAAGAGGGGCTGATTTATGGCTACACCTTC. It encodes CASSQEGLIYGYTF.

V usage is TRBV29-1 and J usage is TRBJ2-1, with 11 bases aligning to TRBD2. After removal of 0 bases from V and 2 bases from J, the junction contained 3 bases not matched to a gene. CDR1 and CDR2 (germline): SQVTM, ANQGSEA. The CDR3 loop spans 16 amino acids. In DNA, the CDR3 is TGCAGCGTTGAAGATTGGGGACTAGCGGCCTACAATGAGCAGTTCTTC. Translating it yields CSVEDWGLAAYNEQFF.

This clonotype was counted between two and nine times. The chain is built from TRBV12-3 or TRBV12-4 and TRBJ2-3; TRBD2 aligns across 14 bases. J gave up 8 bases and V 5 bases, and 6 bases lay outside the gene matches. CDR3 length: 15 residues. The CDR3 region has the DNA TGTGCCAGCAGTAACACCGGGACTAGCGGGAGTACGCAGTATTTT. It encodes CASSNTGTSGSTQYF.

This clonotype was recorded a few times. The chain employs TRBV10-3 and TRBJ2-1; a weak D match, TRBD2 (6 bases). The germline gives CDR1 ENHRY, CDR2 SYGVKD. This CDR3 contains 14 residues. Trimming removed 10 bases at V and 7 bases at J, with 20 bases between. CDR3 sequence reads: CATSGLPEGNEQFF. The CDR3 bases are TGTGCCACCTCGGGACTCCCGGAGGGGAATGAGCAGTTCTTC.

The rearrangement joins TRBV20-1 to TRBJ2-5; D is uncertain. V lost 6 bases, J lost 0 bases, and 8 bases lay in between. The CDR3 is made up of 12 amino acids. Germline V gives CDR1 DFQATT, CDR2 SNEGSKA (reference sequence). In nucleotides, the CDR3 is TGCAGTGCCCCAGCCAACCAAGAGACCCAGTACTTC. Encoded protein: CSAPANQETQYF.

A word on this clonotype: One junction end disagrees with the germline gene, perhaps due to a read error. V and J are TRBV6-5 and TRBJ1-1; the D gene is possibly TRBD1 (6 bases). The germline gives CDR1 MNHEY, CDR2 SVGAGI. The CDR3 is 14 amino acids. The CDR3 region has the DNA TGTGCCAGCAGTGACTCGACAGGACCGACTGAAGCTTTCTTT. Amino acids: CASSDSTGPTEAFF.

This clonotype has only a few counts. The J gene is TRBJ1-2, the V gene TRBV20-1, with TRBD1 as a possible D gene (5 bases). This CDR3 region has 12 residues. The germline V and J ends were trimmed by 3 bases and 2 bases, with 7 bases remaining between them. Germline V gives CDR1 DFQATT, CDR2 SNEGSKA (reference sequence). The CDR3 coding sequence is TGCAGTGCTAGTGGGGGGAACTATGGCTACACCTTC. Translating gives CSASGGNYGYTF.

The chain is built from TRBV7-6 and TRBJ2-6; D possibly uses TRBD1 or TRBD2 (6 bases each). With 1 base removed from V and 0 bases from J, the gap between germline ends came to 13 bases. The length of the CDR3 is 18 residues. Germline CDR1 is SGHVS and CDR2 is FNYEAQ. In DNA form, the CDR3 reads TGTGCCAGCAGCTTAGTCCCGGGGGCCTACTCTGGGGCCAACGTCCTGACTTTC. Protein sequence: CASSLVPGAYSGANVLTF.

Only a few counts were recorded for this clonotype. The chain is built from TRBV5-6 and TRBJ2-4; D is unresolved. The DNA end is a closer match to TRBJ2-5, so the J assignment may be wrong. Germline CDR1 and CDR2: SGHDT and YYEEEE. CDR3 length: 16 amino acids. The CDR3 coding sequence is TGTGCCAGCAGCTTGGCCCAGCAGGCCGTTGGGGAGACCCAGTACTTC. Translating gives CASSLAQQAVGETQYF.

CDR3 in amino acids: CASMIYNSPLHF. The CDR3 nucleotides read TGTGCCAGCATGATATATAATTCACCCCTCCACTTT. V usage is TRBV12-3 or TRBV12-4 and J usage is TRBJ1-6; D call uncertain. CDR3 length: 12 amino acids. The V end was cut by 7 bases, the J end by 4 bases, with 5 bases between.

This chain connects TRBV7-9 to TRBJ2-3, with 8 bases matching TRBD2. After removal of 5 bases from V and 6 bases from J, the junction contained 4 bases not matched to a gene. The CDR3 spans 13 residues. Germline V gives CDR1 SEHNR, CDR2 FQNEAQ (reference sequence). CDR3 amino acids: CASSGPGGDTQYF. The CDR3 coding sequence is TGTGCCAGCAGCGGGCCGGGAGGGGATACGCAGTATTTT. Filled out from reference TRBV7-9 and TRBJ2-3, the complete variable domain reads DTGVSQNPRHKITKRGQNVTFRCDPISEHNRLYWYRQTLGQGPEFLTYFQNEAQLEKSRLLSDRFSAERPKGSFSTLEIQRTEQGDSAMYLCASSGPGGDTQYFGPGTRLTVL.